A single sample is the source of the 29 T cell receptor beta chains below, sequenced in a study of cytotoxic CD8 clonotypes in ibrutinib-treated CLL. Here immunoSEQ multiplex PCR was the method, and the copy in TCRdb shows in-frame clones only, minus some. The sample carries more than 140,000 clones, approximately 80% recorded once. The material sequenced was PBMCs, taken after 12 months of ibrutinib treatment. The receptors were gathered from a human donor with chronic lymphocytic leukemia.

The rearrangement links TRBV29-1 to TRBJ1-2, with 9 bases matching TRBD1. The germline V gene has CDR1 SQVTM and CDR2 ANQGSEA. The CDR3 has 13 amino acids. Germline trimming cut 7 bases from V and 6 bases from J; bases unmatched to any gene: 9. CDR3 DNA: TGCAGCGGATACCGACAGGGGGATCATGGCTACACCTTC. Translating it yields CSGYRQGDHGYTF.

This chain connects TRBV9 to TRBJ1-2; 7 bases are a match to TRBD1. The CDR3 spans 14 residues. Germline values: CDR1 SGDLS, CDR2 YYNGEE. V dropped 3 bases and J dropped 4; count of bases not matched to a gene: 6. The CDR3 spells CASSAGTATYGYTF. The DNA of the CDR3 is TGTGCCAGCAGCGCAGGGACAGCTACCTATGGCTACACCTTC.

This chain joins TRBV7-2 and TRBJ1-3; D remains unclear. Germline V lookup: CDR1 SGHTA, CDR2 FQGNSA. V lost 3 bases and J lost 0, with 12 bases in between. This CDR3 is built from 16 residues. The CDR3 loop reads CASSFDSGSSGNTIYF. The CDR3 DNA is TGTGCCAGCAGCTTTGATAGCGGGTCCTCTGGAAACACCATATATTTT. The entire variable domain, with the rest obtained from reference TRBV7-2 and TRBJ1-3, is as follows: GAGVSQSPSNKVTEKGKDVELRCDPISGHTALYWYRQSLGQGLEFLIYFQGNSAPDKSGLPSDRFSAERTGGSVSTLTIQRTQQEDSAVYLCASSFDSGSSGNTIYFGEGSWLTVV.

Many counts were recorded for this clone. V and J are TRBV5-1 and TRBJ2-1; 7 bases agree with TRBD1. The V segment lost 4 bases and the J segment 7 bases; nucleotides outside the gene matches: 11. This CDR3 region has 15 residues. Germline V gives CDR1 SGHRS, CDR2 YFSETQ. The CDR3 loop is CASSETGETGNEQFF. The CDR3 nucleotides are TGCGCCAGCAGCGAAACAGGGGAAACTGGGAATGAGCAGTTCTTC.

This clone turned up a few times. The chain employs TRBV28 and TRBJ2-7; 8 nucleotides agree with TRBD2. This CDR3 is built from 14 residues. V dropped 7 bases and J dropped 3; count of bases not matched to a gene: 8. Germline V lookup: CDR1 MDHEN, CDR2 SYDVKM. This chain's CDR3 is CASTPGGINYEQYF. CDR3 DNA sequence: TGTGCCAGCACTCCGGGGGGGATAAACTACGAGCAGTACTTC.

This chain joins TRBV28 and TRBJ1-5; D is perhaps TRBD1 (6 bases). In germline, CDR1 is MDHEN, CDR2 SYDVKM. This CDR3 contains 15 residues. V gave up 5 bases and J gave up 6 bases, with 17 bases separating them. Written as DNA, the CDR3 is TGTGCCAGCAGTACCCCGACAGGAGGGGCTCAGCCCCAGCATTTT. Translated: CASSTPTGGAQPQHF.

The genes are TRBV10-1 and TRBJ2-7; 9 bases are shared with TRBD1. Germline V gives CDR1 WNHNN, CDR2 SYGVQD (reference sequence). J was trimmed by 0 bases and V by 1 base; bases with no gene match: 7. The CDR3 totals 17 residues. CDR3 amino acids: CASSEYRGRGSSYEQYF. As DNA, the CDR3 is TGCGCCAGCAGTGAGTACAGGGGGCGCGGGAGCTCCTACGAGCAGTACTTC.

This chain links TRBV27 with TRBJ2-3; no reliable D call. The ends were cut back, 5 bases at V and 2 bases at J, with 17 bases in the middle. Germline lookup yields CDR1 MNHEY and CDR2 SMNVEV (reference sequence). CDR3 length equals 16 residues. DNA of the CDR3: TGTGCCAGCAGTGCGCGCAACGGCGGCCTCACAGATACGCAGTATTTT. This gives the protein CASSARNGGLTDTQYF.

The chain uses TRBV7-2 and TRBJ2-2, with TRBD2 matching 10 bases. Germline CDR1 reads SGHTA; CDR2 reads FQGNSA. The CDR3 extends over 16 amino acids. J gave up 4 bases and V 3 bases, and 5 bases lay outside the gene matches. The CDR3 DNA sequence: TGTGCCAGCAGCTTTTATGCTAGCGGGGGCACCGGGGAGCTGTTTTTT. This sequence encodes CASSFYASGGTGELFF.

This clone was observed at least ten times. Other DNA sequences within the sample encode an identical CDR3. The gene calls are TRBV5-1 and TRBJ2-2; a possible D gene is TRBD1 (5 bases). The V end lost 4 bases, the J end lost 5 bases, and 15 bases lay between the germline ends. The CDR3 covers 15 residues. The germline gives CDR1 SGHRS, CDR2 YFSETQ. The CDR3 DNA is TGCGCCAGCAGCCTTAGTGCTACAGGAACCGGGGAGCTGTTTTTT. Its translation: CASSLSATGTGELFF.

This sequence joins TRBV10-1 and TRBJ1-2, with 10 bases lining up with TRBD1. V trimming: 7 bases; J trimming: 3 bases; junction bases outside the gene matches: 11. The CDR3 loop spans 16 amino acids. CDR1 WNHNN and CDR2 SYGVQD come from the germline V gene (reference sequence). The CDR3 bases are TGCGCCAGCACCTCGGGACAGGGGTCTAGGGACTATGGCTACACCTTC. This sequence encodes CASTSGQGSRDYGYTF.

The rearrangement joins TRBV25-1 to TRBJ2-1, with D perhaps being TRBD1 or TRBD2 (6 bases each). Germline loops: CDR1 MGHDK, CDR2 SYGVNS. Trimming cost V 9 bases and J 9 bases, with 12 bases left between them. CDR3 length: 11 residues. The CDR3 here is CASQGGSEQFF. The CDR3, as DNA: TGTGCCAGTCAAGGGGGGAGTGAGCAGTTCTTC.

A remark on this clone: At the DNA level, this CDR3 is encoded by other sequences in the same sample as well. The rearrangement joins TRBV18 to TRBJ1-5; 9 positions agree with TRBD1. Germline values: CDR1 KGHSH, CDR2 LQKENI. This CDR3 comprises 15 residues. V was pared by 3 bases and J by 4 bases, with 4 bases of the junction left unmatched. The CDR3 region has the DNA TGTGCCAGCTCACCGACAGGGGGGAAGAATCAGCCCCAGCATTTT. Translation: CASSPTGGKNQPQHF.

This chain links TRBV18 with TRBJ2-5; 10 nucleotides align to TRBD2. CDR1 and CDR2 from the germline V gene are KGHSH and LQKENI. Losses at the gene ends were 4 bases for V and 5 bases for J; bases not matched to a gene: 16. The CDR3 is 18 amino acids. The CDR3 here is CASSQGAVAGGRRETQYF. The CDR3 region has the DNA TGTGCCAGCTCACAAGGCGCGGTAGCGGGGGGCCGGAGGGAGACCCAGTACTTC.

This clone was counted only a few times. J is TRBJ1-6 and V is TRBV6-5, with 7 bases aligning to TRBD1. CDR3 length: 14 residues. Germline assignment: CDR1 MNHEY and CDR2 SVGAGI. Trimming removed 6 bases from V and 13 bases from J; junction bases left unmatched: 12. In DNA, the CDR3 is TGTGCCAGCAGCCATCGGACAGGCCTAAGGCCCCTCCACTTT. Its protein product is CASSHRTGLRPLHF.

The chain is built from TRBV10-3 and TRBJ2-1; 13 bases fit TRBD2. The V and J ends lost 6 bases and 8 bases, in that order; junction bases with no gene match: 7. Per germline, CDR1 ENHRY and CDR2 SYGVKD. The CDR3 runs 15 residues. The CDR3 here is CAISPTSGRADEQFF. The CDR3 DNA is TGTGCCATCAGCCCAACTAGCGGGAGGGCCGATGAGCAGTTCTTC.

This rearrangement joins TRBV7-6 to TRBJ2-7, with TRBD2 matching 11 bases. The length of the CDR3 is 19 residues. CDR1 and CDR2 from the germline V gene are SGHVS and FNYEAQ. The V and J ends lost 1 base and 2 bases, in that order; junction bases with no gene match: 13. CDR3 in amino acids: CASSLGTSGGIGVTYEQYF. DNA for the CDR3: TGTGCCAGCAGCTTAGGAACTAGCGGGGGAATTGGGGTGACCTACGAGCAGTACTTC.

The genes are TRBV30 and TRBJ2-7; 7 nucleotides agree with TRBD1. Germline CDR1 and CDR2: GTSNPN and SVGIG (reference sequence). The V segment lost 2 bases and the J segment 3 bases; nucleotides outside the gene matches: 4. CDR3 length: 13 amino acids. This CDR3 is CAWSRQGGYEQYF. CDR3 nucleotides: TGTGCCTGGAGTCGACAGGGTGGCTACGAGCAGTACTTC.

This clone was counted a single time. CDR3 sequence: CASSQAHREWNGYTF. The CDR3, as DNA: TGCGCCAGCAGCCAAGCCCACAGGGAATGGAATGGCTACACCTTC. This chain uses TRBV4-3 with TRBJ1-2; possible D gene TRBD1, 6 bases. The CDR3 is 15 amino acids. CDR1 is LGHNA and CDR2 is YSLEER in the germline V gene. V gave up 1 base and J gave up 6 bases, with 15 bases separating them.

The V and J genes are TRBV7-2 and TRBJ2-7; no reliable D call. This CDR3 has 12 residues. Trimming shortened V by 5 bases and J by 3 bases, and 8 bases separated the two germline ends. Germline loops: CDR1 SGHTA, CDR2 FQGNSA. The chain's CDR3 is CASSPPYYEQYF. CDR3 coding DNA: TGTGCCAGCAGCCCGCCCTACTACGAGCAGTACTTC.

The DNA for the CDR3 is TGTGCCAGCAGCGAGCCGGGGCTAGGGACCAATGAGCAGTTCTTC. Amino acids: CASSEPGLGTNEQFF. The chain couples TRBV11-3 to TRBJ2-1, with D perhaps being TRBD1 or TRBD2 (5 bases each). The length of the CDR3 is 15 residues. The germline V gene has CDR1 SGHNT and CDR2 YENEEA. V was pared by 5 bases and J by 6 bases, with 17 bases between.

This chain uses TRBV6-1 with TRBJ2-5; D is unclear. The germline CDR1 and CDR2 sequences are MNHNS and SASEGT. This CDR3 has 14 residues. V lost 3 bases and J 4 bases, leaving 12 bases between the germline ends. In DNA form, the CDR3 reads TGTGCCAGCAGTGAGGCTAGTTGGTTAGAGACCCAGTACTTC. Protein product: CASSEASWLETQYF.

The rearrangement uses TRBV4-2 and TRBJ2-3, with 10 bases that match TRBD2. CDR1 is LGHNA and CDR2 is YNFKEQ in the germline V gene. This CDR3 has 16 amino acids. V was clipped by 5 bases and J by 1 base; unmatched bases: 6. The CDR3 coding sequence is TGTGCCAGCAGCGGGCTAGCGGGAGAGGGCACAGATACGCAGTATTTT. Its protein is CASSGLAGEGTDTQYF.

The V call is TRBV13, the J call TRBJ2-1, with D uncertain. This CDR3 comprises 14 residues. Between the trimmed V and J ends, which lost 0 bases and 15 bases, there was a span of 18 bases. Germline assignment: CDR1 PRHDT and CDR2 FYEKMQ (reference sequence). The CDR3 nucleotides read TGTGCCAGCAGCTTAGGCCAAGCACACCCTTCCCTGTTCTTC. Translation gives CASSLGQAHPSLFF.

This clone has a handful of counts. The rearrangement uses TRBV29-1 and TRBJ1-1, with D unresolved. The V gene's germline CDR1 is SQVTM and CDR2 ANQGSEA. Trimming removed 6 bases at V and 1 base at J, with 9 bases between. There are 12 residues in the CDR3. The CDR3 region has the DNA TGCAGCGTCGGGGTTTGGAACACTGAAGCTTTCTTT. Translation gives CSVGVWNTEAFF.

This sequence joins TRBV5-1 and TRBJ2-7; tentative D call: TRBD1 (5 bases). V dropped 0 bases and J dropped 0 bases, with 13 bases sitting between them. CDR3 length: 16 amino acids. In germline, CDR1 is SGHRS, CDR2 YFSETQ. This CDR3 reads CASSLVTGTTSYEQYF. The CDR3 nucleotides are TGCGCCAGCAGCTTGGTAACAGGAACTACCTCCTACGAGCAGTACTTC.

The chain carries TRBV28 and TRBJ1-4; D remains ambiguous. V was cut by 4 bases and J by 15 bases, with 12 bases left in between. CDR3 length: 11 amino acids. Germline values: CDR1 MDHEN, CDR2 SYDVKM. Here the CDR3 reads CASSSPYEVFF. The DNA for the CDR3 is TGTGCCAGCAGTTCCCCTTATGAGGTGTTTTTT.

CDR3 nucleotide sequence: TGTGCCAGCAGCCAACCCAGCACAGCCAACACTGAAGCTTTCTTT. Its translation: CASSQPSTANTEAFF. This sequence joins TRBV28 and TRBJ1-1, with no clear D. V lost 6 bases to trimming and J lost 2 bases, with 16 bases between them. The germline CDR1 and CDR2 sequences are MDHEN and SYDVKM. The CDR3 is made up of 15 amino acids.

As DNA, the CDR3 is TGTGCCAGCAGCTCACCCAAGCGGGAGCGCTACAATGAGCAGTTCTTC. It is translated as CASSSPKRERYNEQFF. J is TRBJ2-1 and V is TRBV28, with TRBD2 matching over 8 bases. Germline V CDR1 and CDR2: MDHEN, SYDVKM. Trimming removed 6 bases from V and 3 bases from J; junction bases left unmatched: 10. This CDR3 region has 16 residues.